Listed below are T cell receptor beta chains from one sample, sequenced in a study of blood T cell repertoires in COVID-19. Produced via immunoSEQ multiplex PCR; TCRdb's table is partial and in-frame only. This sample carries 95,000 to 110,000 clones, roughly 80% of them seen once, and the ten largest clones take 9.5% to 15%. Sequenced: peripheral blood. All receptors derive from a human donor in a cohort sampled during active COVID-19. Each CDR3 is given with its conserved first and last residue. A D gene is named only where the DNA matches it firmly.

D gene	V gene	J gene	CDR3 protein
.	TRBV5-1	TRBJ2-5	CASSSLRQETQYF
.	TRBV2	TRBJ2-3	CASGGARTDTQYF
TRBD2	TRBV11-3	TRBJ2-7	CASRGRGGLSYEQYF
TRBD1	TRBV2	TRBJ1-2	CASRTGGRGYTF
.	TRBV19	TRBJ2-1	CATNRDSAYNEQFF
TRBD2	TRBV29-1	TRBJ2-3	CSTGTSGQSTDTQYF
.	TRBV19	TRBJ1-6	CASSIQQGSTNSPLHF
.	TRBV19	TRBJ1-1	CASSTERRTEAFF
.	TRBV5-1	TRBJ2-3	CASRRTGTSTDTQYF
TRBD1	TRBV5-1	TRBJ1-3	CASSSGQGTGNTIYF
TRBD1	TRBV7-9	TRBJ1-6	CASSLGTGNNSPLHF
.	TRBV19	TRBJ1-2	CASSIRGRNYGYTF
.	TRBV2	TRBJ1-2	CASSESSVSRGYTF
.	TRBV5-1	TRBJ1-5	CASSLAPTDSNQPQHF
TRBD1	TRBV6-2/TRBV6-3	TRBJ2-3	CASSYAPGTGVTPSTDTQYF
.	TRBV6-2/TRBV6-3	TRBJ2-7	CASSRAGQSYEQYF
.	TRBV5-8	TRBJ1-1	CASSLYAEAFF
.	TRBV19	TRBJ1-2	CASSMGGTGYTF
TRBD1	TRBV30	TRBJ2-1	CAWSLNRGPYNEQFF
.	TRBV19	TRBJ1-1	CASRGGLGNTEAFF
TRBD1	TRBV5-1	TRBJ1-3	CASSFTGQGTGNTIYF
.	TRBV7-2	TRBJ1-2	CASSPSTVPISHYGYTF
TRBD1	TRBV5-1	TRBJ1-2	CASSPDGDRRNYGYTF
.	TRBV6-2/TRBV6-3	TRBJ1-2	CASSYRVARGIYGYTF
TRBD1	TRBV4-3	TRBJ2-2	CASSQVGTGVTGELFF
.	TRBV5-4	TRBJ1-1	CASSLEDTPNTEAFF
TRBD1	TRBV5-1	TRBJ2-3	CASSPAGQGIDTQYF
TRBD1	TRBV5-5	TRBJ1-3	CASSLTDRDPGNTIYF
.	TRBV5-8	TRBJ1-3	CASSLGGTISGNTIYF
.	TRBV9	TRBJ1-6	CASSAAAGFGPLHF
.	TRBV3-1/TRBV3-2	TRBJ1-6	CASSLGQSSYNSPLHF
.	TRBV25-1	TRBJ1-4	CASSESGREKLFF
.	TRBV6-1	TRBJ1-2	CASSAITGNGNYGYTF
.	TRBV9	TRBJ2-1	CASSVGGNSYNEQFF
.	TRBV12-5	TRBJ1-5	CASGLVLGEPDQPQHF
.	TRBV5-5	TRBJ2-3	CASSLDLAALDTQYF